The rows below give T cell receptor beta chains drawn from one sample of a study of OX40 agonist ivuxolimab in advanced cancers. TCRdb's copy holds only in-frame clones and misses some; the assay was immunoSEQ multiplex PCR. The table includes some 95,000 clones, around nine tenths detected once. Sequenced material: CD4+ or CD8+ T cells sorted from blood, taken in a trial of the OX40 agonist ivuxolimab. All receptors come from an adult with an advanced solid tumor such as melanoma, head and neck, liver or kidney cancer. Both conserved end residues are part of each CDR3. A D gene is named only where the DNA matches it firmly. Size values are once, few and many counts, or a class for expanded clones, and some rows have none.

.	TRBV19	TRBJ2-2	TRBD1	CASSIEQGVAGELFF	TGTGCCAGTAGTATAGAACAGGGGGTCGCCGGGGAGCTGTTTTTT
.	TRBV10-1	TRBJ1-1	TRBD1	CASSQGAAGTEAFF	TGCGCCAGCAGCCAGGGGGCTGCGGGGACTGAAGCTTTCTTT
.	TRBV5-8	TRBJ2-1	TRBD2	CASSLVSGVISYNEQFF	TGTGCCAGCAGCTTGGTTAGCGGGGTCATTTCCTACAATGAGCAGTTCTTC
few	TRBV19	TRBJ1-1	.	CASSIWGGTEAFF	TGTGCCAGTAGTATCTGGGGGGGCACTGAAGCTTTCTTT
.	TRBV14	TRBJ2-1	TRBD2	CASSQDYQREYNEQFF	TGTGCCAGCAGCCAAGATTACCAGCGGGAGTACAATGAGCAGTTCTTC
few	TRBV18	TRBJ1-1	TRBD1	CASSRQGKDTEAFF	TGTGCCAGCTCTCGACAGGGGAAGGACACTGAAGCTTTCTTT
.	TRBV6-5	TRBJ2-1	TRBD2	CASRGTSGYNEQFF	TGTGCCAGCAGGGGGACTAGCGGATACAATGAGCAGTTCTTC
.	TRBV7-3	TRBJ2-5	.	CASSLRREETQYF	TGTGCCAGCAGCTTACGGAGGGAAGAGACCCAGTACTTC
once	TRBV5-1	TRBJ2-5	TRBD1	CASSTGQGATETQYF	TGCGCCAGCAGCACGGGACAGGGGGCAACAGAGACCCAGTACTTC
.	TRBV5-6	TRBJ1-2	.	CASSLEGYSLNYGYTF	TGTGCCAGCAGCTTGGAAGGCTACAGTCTTAACTATGGCTACACCTTC
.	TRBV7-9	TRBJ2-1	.	CASSFRGYYNEQFF	TGTGCCAGCAGCTTCAGAGGCTACTACAATGAGCAGTTCTTC
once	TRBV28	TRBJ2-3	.	CASSSTSLPPRGAQYF	TGTGCCAGCAGCTCTACTAGCCTCCCACCTCGCGGCGCGCAGTATTTT
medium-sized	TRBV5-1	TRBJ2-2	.	CATPKGAEDTGELFF	TGCGCCACCCCAAAAGGGGCGGAGGACACCGGGGAGCTGTTTTTT
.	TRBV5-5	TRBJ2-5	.	CASSPYRRGETQYF	TGTGCCAGCAGCCCGTACCGGAGGGGAGAGACCCAGTACTTC
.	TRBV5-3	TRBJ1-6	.	CARSFLRGLACMYSYNSPLHF	TGTGCCAGAAGCTTTCTCCGAGGACTAGCTTGCATGTACTCCTATAATTCACCCCTCCACTTT
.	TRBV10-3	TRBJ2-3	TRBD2	CATTSGSRDTQYF	TGTGCCACCACTAGCGGGAGCAGAGATACGCAGTATTTT
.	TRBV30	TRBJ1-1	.	CACEQGGSEAFF	TGTGCCTGTGAGCAGGGCGGGAGTGAAGCTTTCTTT
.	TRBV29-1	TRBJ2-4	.	CSVVRGQNIQYF	TGCAGCGTTGTGAGGGGCCAAAACATTCAGTACTTC
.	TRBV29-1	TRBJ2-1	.	CSVSYQYNEQFF	TGCAGCGTTTCATATCAATACAATGAGCAGTTCTTC
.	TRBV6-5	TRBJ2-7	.	CASRPRGSVYYEQYF	TGTGCCAGCAGACCCCGAGGGAGCGTATACTACGAGCAGTACTTC
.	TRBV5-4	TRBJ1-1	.	CASSFGGERTEAFF	TGTGCCAGCAGCTTTGGGGGCGAGAGGACTGAAGCTTTCTTT
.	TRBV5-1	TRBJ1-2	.	CASRSGDSTYGYTF	TGCGCCAGCAGATCGGGGGACTCCACCTATGGCTACACCTTC
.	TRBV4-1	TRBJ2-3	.	CASSQEATETDTQYF	TGCGCCAGCAGCCAAGAGGCCACAGAGACAGATACGCAGTATTTT
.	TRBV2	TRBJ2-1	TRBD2	CASSPGLAYEQFF	TGTGCCAGCAGTCCCGGACTAGCCTATGAGCAGTTCTTC
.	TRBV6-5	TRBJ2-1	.	CASLQGRGNNEQFF	TGTGCCAGTTTGCAGGGCAGGGGTAACAATGAGCAGTTCTTC
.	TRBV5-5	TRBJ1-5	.	CASSSAVLAGQPQHF	TGTGCCAGCAGCTCCGCAGTATTGGCGGGGCAGCCCCAGCATTTT
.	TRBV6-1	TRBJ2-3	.	CASSVQGSPRRNF	TGTGCCAGCAGTGTACAGGGCTCCCCAAGGAGGAATTTT
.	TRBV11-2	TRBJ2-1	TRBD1	CASSPRAGTGDEQFF	TGTGCCAGCAGCCCCCGGGCCGGGACAGGGGATGAGCAGTTCTTC
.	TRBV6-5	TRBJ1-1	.	CASSRGRNTEAFF	TGTGCCAGCAGTCGGGGCCGAAACACTGAAGCTTTCTTT
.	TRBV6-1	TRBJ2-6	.	CASSEANVLTF	TGTGCCAGCAGTGAAGCCAACGTCCTGACTTTC
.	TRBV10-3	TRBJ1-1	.	CAISGPENTEAFF	TGTGCCATCAGTGGCCCGGAGAACACTGAAGCTTTCTTT
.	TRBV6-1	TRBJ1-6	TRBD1	CASSELTGAANSPLHF	TGTGCCAGCAGTGAATTGACAGGGGCTGCCAATTCACCCCTCCACTTT
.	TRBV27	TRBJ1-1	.	CASSLSQGNTEAFF	TGTGCCAGCAGTTTGTCACAGGGGAACACTGAAGCTTTCTTT
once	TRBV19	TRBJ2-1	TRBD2	CASTPRLAGDEQFF	TGTGCCAGTACCCCCCGACTAGCTGGGGATGAGCAGTTCTTC
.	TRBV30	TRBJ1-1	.	CAWSRPYLNTEAFF	TGTGCCTGGAGTCGACCTTACTTGAACACTGAAGCTTTCTTT
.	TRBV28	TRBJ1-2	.	CASTVDRFYGYTF	TGTGCCAGCACCGTCGACAGGTTCTATGGCTACACCTTC
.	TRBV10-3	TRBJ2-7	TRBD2	CASGGDTYEQYF	TGTGCCTCGGGGGGAGACACCTACGAGCAGTACTTC
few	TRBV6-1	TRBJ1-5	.	CASSEVPSGGARQPQHF	TGTGCCAGCAGTGAAGTCCCCTCTGGGGGGGCTCGTCAGCCCCAGCATTTT
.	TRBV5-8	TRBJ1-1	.	CASSSVMNTEAFF	TGTGCCAGCAGCTCGGTTATGAACACTGAAGCTTTCTTT
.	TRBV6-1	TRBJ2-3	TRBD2	CASRSGTSGFHAQYF	TGTGCCAGCAGGTCCGGGACTAGCGGGTTCCACGCGCAGTATTTT
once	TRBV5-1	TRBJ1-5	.	CASSPDPAWGNQPQHF	TGCGCCAGCAGCCCGGACCCGGCCTGGGGGAATCAGCCCCAGCATTTT
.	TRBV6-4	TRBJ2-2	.	CASSGQGGGELFF	TGTGCCAGCAGTGGACAGGGAGGCGGGGAGCTGTTTTTT
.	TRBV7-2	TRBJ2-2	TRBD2	CASSSSGRGTGELFF	TGTGCCAGCAGCTCCAGCGGGAGGGGAACCGGGGAGCTGTTTTTT
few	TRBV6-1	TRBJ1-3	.	CASQGSENTIYF	TGTGCCAGCCAGGGAAGTGAAAACACCATATATTTT
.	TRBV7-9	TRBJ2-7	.	CASSLQAVSYEQYF	TGTGCCAGCAGCTTACAGGCGGTCTCCTACGAGCAGTACTTC
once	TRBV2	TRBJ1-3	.	CAGTSNGYTIYF	TGTGCCGGAACCTCGAACGGGTACACCATATATTTT